A single sample is the source of the 9 T cell receptor beta chains below, sequenced in a study of OX40 agonist ivuxolimab in advanced cancers. TCRdb keeps only in-frame clones here, not all; method: immunoSEQ multiplex PCR. The sample includes about 98,000 clones, roughly nine tenths of them seen just once. Sequenced here: CD4+ or CD8+ T cells sorted from blood, sampled in a trial of the OX40 agonist ivuxolimab. These receptor sequences come from an adult with an advanced solid tumor such as melanoma, head and neck, liver or kidney cancer.

This clone appeared a single time. The genes are TRBV4-1 and TRBJ1-5, with D perhaps TRBD1 (5 bases). V lost 0 bases, J lost 4 bases, and 13 bases lay in between. CDR3 length: 16 amino acids. Per germline, CDR1 MGHRA and CDR2 YSYEKL. CDR3 in DNA: TGCGCCAGCAGCCAAGAAGGGCCGGGGCTAAATCAGCCCCAGCATTTT. This translates into CASSQEGPGLNQPQHF.

This clone was seen once. The chain carries TRBV7-2 and TRBJ2-3; TRBD2 matches 7 bases. CDR1 and CDR2 (germline): SGHTA, FQGNSA. CDR3 length: 16 residues. V was clipped by 1 base and J by 0 bases; unmatched bases: 4. CDR3: CASSLDSSGSTDTQYF. In DNA form, the CDR3 reads TGTGCCAGCAGCTTAGATAGTAGCGGGAGCACAGATACGCAGTATTTT.

The CDR3 region is CASSLFNYGYTF. CDR3 coding DNA: TGTGCCAGCAGTTTATTTAACTATGGCTACACCTTC. This chain connects TRBV28 to TRBJ1-2; D unresolved. Trimming took 1 base from V and 1 from J, leaving 1 base between them. The CDR3 covers 12 residues. Germline assignment: CDR1 MDHEN and CDR2 SYDVKM.

This chain uses TRBV10-3 with TRBJ1-2; maybe TRBD1 (6 bases). CDR1 and CDR2 from the germline V gene are ENHRY and SYGVKD. Trimming removed 4 bases from V and 7 bases from J, with 13 bases in between. There are 13 residues in the CDR3. For the CDR3, the DNA is TGTGCCATCAGTGGCAGGGGCGACGGTGGCTACACCTTC. The encoded protein is CAISGRGDGGYTF.

This clone was detected only once. The chain couples TRBV19 to TRBJ1-4; D is unresolved. In germline, CDR1 is LNHDA, CDR2 SQIVND (reference sequence). The V gene lost 5 bases and the J gene lost 8 bases, with 15 bases spanning the gap. The CDR3 runs to 14 residues. The DNA for the CDR3 is TGTGCCAGTAGTCGCCCGCCCGAAAACGAAAAACTGTTTTTT. It encodes CASSRPPENEKLFF.

CDR3 DNA sequence: TGTGCCAGCAGCGTAGGTGGGAGTGGGAACACCGGGGAGCTGTTTTTT. Translation: CASSVGGSGNTGELFF. V and J are TRBV9 and TRBJ2-2; possibly TRBD2 for D (5 bases). In germline, CDR1 is SGDLS, CDR2 YYNGEE. Trimming removed 0 bases at V and 1 base at J, with 10 bases between. CDR3 length: 16 amino acids.

This clone occurred a few times. The V call is TRBV5-6, the J call TRBJ1-1; D is uncertain. The germline V and J ends were trimmed by 5 bases and 3 bases, with 11 bases remaining between them. Germline CDR1 is SGHDT and CDR2 is YYEEEE. The CDR3 is 13 amino acids. CDR3 loop: CASSTDTDTEAFF. The DNA of the CDR3 is TGTGCCAGCAGTACCGACACAGACACTGAAGCTTTCTTT.

This chain joins TRBV2 and TRBJ1-3; D is unclear. There are 15 residues in the CDR3. Germline CDR1 SNHLY, CDR2 FYNNEI. The germline V and J ends were trimmed by 1 base and 3 bases, with 10 bases remaining between them. Written as DNA, the CDR3 is TGTGCCAGCAGTGAAGGGATGGCAGGTGGAAACACCATATATTTT. It is translated as CASSEGMAGGNTIYF. Supplemented by reference TRBV2 and TRBJ1-3, the full variable domain reads EPEVTQTPSHQVTQMGQEVILRCVPISNHLYFYWYRQILGQKVEFLVSFYNNEISEKSEIFDDQFSVERPDGSNFTLKIRSTKLEDSAMYFCASSEGMAGGNTIYFGEGSWLTVV.

The J gene is TRBJ1-5, the V gene TRBV6-1, with D uncertain. Trimming left V 3 bases short and J 16 bases short, with 10 bases between. CDR1 and CDR2 from the germline V gene are MNHNS and SASEGT. The CDR3 covers 10 residues. For the CDR3, the DNA is TGTGCCAGCAGTGATAACCTCTACCATTTT. Its translation is CASSDNLYHF.